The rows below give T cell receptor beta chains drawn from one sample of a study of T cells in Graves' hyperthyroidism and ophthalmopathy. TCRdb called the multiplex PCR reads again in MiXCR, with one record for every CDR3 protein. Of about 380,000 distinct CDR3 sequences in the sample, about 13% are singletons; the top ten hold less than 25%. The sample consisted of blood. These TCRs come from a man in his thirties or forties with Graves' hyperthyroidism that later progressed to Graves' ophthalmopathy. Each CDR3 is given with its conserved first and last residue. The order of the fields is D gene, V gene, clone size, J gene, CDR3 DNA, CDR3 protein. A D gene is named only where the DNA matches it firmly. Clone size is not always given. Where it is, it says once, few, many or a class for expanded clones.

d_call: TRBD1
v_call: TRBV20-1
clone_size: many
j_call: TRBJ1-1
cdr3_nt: TGCAGTGCCCCCGCTACACTCCGGACAGGGGTCACTGAAGCTTTCTTT
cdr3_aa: CSAPATLRTGVTEAFF

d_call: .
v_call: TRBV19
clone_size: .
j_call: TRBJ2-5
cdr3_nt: TGTGCCAGTAGCAACTCAAAGGTGGAGACCCAGTACTTC
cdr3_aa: CASSNSKVETQYF

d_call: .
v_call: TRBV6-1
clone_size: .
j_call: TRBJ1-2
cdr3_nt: TGTGCCAGCAGTGTCTTGGAAACGGGGCTGGGCTACACCTTC
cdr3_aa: CASSVLETGLGYTF

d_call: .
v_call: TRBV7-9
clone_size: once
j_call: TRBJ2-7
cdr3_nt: TGTGCCAGCAGCTCCGAGGACATCGTTACGGAGCAGTACTTC
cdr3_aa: CASSSEDIVTEQYF

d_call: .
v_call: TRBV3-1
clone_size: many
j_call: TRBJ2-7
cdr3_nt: TGTGCCAGCAGCCCTCACAACGCTGGGGGCGAGCAGTACTTC
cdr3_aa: CASSPHNAGGEQYF

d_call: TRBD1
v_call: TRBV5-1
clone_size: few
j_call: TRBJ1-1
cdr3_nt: TGCGCCAGCAGCCTAACGACAGGGTATGGAACTGAAGCTTTCTTT
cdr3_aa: CASSLTTGYGTEAFF

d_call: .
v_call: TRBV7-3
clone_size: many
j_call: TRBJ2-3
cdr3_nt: TGTGCCAGCAGCTCCCGATCAGATACGCAGTATTTT
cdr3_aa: CASSSRSDTQYF

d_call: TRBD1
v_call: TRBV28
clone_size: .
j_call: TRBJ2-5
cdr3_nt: TGTGCCAGCGGTCACCTTCCGGGACAGGGTGGGGAGACCCAGTACTTC
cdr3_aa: CASGHLPGQGGETQYF

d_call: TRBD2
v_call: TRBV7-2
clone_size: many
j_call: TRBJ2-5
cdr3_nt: TGTGCCAGCAGCTCCCGAGCGGGGGGGCAGGTAGAGACCCAGTACTTC
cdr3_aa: CASSSRAGGQVETQYF

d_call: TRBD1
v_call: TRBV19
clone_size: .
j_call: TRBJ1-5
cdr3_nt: TGTGCCAGTAGTGGGCCCGGGACAGGTTCCAATCAGCCCCAGCATTTT
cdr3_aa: CASSGPGTGSNQPQHF

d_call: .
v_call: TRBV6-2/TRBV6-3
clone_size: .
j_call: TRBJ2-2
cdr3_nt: TGTGCCAGCAGTTACGAGACAATGAACACCGGGGAGCTGTTTTTT
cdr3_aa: CASSYETMNTGELFF

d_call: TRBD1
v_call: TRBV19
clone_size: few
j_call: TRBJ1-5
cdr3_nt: TGTGCCAGCGCAACGGGGGGACAGGGGTATCAGCCCCAGCATTTT
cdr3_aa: CASATGGQGYQPQHF

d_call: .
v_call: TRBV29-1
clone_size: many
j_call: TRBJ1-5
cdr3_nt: TGCAGCGTGGGGGACGTTGATCAGCCCCAGCATTTT
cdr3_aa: CSVGDVDQPQHF

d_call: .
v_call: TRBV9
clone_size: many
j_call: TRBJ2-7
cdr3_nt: TGTGCCAGCAGCGTGGGGGGCTCCGGCTACGAGCAGTACTTC
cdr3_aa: CASSVGGSGYEQYF

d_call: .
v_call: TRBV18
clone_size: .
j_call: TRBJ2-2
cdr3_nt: TGTGCCAGCTCACCACCGGGATACACCGGGGAGCTGTTTTTT
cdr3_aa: CASSPPGYTGELFF

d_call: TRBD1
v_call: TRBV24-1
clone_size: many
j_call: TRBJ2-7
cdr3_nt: TGTGCCACCAGCAAGGGACAGGGATCTTATCGGCAGTACTTC
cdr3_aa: CATSKGQGSYRQYF

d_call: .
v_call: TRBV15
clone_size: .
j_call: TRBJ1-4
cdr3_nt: TGTGCCACCACCCCGAGTGAGGGGATAAGGACTAATGAAAAACTGTTTTTT
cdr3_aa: CATTPSEGIRTNEKLFF

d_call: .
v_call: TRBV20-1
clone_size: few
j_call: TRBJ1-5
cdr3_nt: TGCAGTGCTAGAAGGACAGACAATCAGCCCCAGCATTTT
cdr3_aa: CSARRTDNQPQHF

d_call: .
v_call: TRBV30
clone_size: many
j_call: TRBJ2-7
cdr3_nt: TGTGCCTGGAGTGAGGCGCCCTTGGAGCAGTACTTC
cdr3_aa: CAWSEAPLEQYF

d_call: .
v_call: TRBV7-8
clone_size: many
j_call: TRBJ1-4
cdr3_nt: TGTGCCAGCAGCGGGCCGGGGAAGGAAAAACTGTTTTTT
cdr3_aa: CASSGPGKEKLFF

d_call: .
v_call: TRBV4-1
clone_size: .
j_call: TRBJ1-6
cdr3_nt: TGCGCCAGCAGCCAAGATCTGGCAGTGAGTAATTCACCCCTCCACTTT
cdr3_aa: CASSQDLAVSNSPLHF

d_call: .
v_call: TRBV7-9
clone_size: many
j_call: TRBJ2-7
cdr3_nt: TGTGCCAGCACCCCCCTGAACGAGCAGTACTTC
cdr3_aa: CASTPLNEQYF

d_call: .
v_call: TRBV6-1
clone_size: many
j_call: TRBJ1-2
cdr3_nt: TGTGCCAGCAGTGTAGATCTGACAGTAACTTATGGCTACACCTTC
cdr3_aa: CASSVDLTVTYGYTF

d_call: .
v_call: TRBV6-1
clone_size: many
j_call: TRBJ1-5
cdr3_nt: TGTGCCAGCAGAGATACAGCGAATAGGGGCAATCAGCCCCAGCATTTT
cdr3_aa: CASRDTANRGNQPQHF

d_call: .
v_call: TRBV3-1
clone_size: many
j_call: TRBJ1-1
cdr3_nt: TGTGCCAGCAGCCAACGACCAGACAGATTGAACACTGAAGCTTTCTTT
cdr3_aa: CASSQRPDRLNTEAFF

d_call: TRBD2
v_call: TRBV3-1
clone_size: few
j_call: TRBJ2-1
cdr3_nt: TGTGCCAGCAGCCAAGGTGGCCGGGGGGGCAGGTACAATGAGCAGTTCTTC
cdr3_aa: CASSQGGRGGRYNEQFF

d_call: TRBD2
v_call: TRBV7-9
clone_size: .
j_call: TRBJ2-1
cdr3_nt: TGTGCCAGCAGCCTCAGACAGACCGGGACTATTGGTAATGAGCAGTTCTTC
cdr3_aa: CASSLRQTGTIGNEQFF

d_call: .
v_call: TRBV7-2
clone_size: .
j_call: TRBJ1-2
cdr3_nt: TGTGCCAGCAGCCTAGACAGCAATTGGGTGGTTTATGGCTACACCTTC
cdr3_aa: CASSLDSNWVVYGYTF

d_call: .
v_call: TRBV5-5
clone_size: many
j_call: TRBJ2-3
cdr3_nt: TGTGCCAGCAGCTTGGATCCCGATAGCACAGATACGCAGTATTTT
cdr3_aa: CASSLDPDSTDTQYF

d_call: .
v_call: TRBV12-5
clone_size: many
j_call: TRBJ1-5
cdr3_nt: TGTGCTAGTGGTTTGGTAGATCAGCCCCAGCATTTT
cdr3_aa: CASGLVDQPQHF

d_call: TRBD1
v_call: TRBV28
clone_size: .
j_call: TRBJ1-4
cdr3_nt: TGTGCCAGCAGTTCCCGGACAGGGGCTAATGAAAAACTGTTTTTT
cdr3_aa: CASSSRTGANEKLFF

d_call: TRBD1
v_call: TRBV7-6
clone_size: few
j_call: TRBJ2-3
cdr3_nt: TGTGCCAGCAGCGCTAGGGGGACAGGGAGCACAGATACGCAGTATTTT
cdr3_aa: CASSARGTGSTDTQYF

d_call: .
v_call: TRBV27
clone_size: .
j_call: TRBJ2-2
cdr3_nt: TGTGCCAGCAGTCCCAGGGAAGGATATATAGGAACCGGGGAGCTGTTTTTT
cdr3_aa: CASSPREGYIGTGELFF

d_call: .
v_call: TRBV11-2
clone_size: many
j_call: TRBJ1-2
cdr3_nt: TGTGCCAGCAGCCCGGGGGGGGCCCTGGGCTACACCTTC
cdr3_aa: CASSPGGALGYTF

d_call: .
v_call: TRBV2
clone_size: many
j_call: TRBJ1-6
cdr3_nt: TGTGCCAGCACGTACAGGAGAAATTCACCCCTCCACTTT
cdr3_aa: CASTYRRNSPLHF

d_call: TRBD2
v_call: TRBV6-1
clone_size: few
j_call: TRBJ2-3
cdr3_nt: TGTGCCAGCAGTGAATGGGCGGGGAGGGCAGATACGCAGTATTTT
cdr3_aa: CASSEWAGRADTQYF

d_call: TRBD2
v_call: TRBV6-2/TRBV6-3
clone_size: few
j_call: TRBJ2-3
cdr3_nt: TGTGCCAGCACCGGGCGGGGGGATACGCAGTATTTT
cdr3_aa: CASTGRGDTQYF

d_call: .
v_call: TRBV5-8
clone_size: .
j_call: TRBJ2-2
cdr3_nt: TGTGCCAGCAGCTTGGATTGGGGGGCGAACACCGGGGAGCTGTTTTTT
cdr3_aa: CASSLDWGANTGELFF

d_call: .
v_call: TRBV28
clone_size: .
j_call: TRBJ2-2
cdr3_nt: TGTGCCAGCAGTTTTAGGGCCGGGGCTGTTTCGGACACCGGGGAGCTGTTTTTT
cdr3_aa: CASSFRAGAVSDTGELFF

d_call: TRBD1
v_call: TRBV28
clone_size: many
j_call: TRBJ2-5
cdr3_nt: TGTGCCAGCAGACTCACAGGGGAGCTCGGGACCCAGTACTTC
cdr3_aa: CASRLTGELGTQYF

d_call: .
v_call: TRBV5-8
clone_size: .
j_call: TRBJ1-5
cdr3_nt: TGTGCCAGCAGCTTAGTTTGGGGTTCGAGCAATCAGCCCCAGCATTTT
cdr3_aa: CASSLVWGSSNQPQHF

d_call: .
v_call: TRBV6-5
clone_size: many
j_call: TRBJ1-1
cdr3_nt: TGTGCCAGCAGTTACGCCCCGGTGTGGAGGGGCGACCCAAACACTGAAGCTTTCTTT
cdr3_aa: CASSYAPVWRGDPNTEAFF

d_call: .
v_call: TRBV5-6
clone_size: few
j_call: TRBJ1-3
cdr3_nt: TGTGCCAGCAACCCGGGGAGGCAAAACACCATATATTTT
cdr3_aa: CASNPGRQNTIYF

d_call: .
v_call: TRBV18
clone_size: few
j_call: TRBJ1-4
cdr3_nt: TGTGCCAGCTCCCGAGGAGCAGATAGTAATGAAAAACTGTTTTTT
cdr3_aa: CASSRGADSNEKLFF